This TCR beta chain was captured in a study of OX40 agonist ivuxolimab in advanced cancers. Findings and limits, study-wide: CD8+ T cells (on average) carried more expanded clones than CD4+ T cells. Partial responders receiving 0.1-3.0 mg/kg showed among the lowest clonal expansion.

Autoimmune disease history or systemic immunosuppression meant exclusion. With regard to this clone: Its antigen remains unknown.

Profiled with immunoSEQ multiplex PCR; TCRdb holds only in-frame clones, not every one. The profile shows over 80,000 clones, roughly 93% of them singletons. With 2 bases removed from V and 2 bases from J, the gap between germline ends came to 8 bases. The CDR3 runs to 14 residues. Germline-derived CDR1 and CDR2 are SNHLY and FYNNEI. Sequenced here: CD4+ or CD8+ T cells sorted from blood, sampled in a trial of the OX40 agonist ivuxolimab. The receptor's source is an adult with an advanced solid tumor such as melanoma, head and neck, liver or kidney cancer. V and J are TRBV2 and TRBJ2-3; D is uncertain. The CDR3 DNA is TGTGCCAGCAGTGAATTGTCCTACACAGATACGCAGTATTTT. Amino acid sequence: CASSELSYTDTQYF.